This TCR beta chain was recovered during a study of blood T cell repertoires in COVID-19. About the research overall: Specimens from acute and convalescent COVID-19 originated in the United States, Italy and Spain. From T cells, B-cell-depleted T cells, or PBMCs came the material, which was cDNA or gDNA.

V was shortened by 0 bases and J by 2 bases, with 10 bases between the two germline ends. The CDR3 consists of 15 residues. Germline V lookup: CDR1 SGHDN, CDR2 FVKESK. Per the study methods: Reference gene primer amplification yielded estimated nucleated cell counts. Sequencing used immunoSEQ multiplex PCR; TCRdb keeps in-frame clones, though not all of them. The V and J calls and clone size are taken from that table; D and trimming were inferred from the DNA. The sample lists approximately 270,000 clones, approximately 90% occurring once. The specimen was peripheral blood. The TCR originated in a young man with acute or convalescent COVID-19. The V gene is TRBV14, the J gene TRBJ1-1; D may be TRBD1 (6 bases). The CDR3 nucleotides are TGTGCCAGCAGCCAAGATGGCAGGGGCAACACTGAAGCTTTCTTT. It encodes CASSQDGRGNTEAFF.